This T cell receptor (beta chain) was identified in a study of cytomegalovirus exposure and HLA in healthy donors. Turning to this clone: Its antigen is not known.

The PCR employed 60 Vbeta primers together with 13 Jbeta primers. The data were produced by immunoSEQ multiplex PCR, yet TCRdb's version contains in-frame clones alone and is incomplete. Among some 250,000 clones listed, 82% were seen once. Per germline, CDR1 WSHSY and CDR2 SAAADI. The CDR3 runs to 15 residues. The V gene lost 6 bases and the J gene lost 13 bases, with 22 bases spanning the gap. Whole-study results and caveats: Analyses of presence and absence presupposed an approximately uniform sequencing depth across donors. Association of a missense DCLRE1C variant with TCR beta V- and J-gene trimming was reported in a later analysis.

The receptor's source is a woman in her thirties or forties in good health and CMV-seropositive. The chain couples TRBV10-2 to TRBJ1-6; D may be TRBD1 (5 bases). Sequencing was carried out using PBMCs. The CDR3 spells CASSNGSLAGRPLHF. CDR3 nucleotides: TGCGCCAGCAGCAACGGGTCTCTCGCGGGGCGGCCCCTCCACTTT.